Listed below are T cell receptor beta chains from one sample, sequenced in a study of regulatory T cells in long-lasting Graves disease. TCRdb passed the multiplex PCR reads through MiXCR, listing each CDR3 protein once. Among about 210,000 distinct CDR3 sequences listed, 15% to 20% were seen once. The data were also submitted as part of a second study, on T cells in Graves' hyperthyroidism and ophthalmopathy.

The specimen comprised peripheral blood mononuclear cells (PBMCs), sampled at new diagnosis, from a patient treated with antithyroid drugs. All receptors derive from a woman under 40 with Graves disease. The CDR3 runs from the conserved cysteine through the conserved F or W. The D gene is left open where the match is weak. Some rows mark clone size as missing; the rest say once, few, many or name a class of expanded clone.

CDR3nt | CDR3aa | j_gene | d_gene | abundance | v_gene
TGCGCCAGCAGCCACACTAGCGACCCTGGCAATGAGCAGTTCTTC | CASSHTSDPGNEQFF | TRBJ2-1 | TRBD2 | once | TRBV5-1
TGTGCCAGCACTCGCGGGGGCTCCACAGATACGCAGTATTTT | CASTRGGSTDTQYF | TRBJ2-3 | - | many | TRBV2
TGTGCCAGCAGCTGGACTAGCGGGAGGTCTAGCACAGATACGCAGTATTTT | CASSWTSGRSSTDTQYF | TRBJ2-3 | TRBD2 | - | TRBV7-6
TGTGCCAGCAGTTACTCAAGCGGGAGTAGAGATACGCAGTATTTT | CASSYSSGSRDTQYF | TRBJ2-3 | TRBD2 | - | TRBV6-9
TGTGCCAGCAGCTTTCTTAGCGGGAGGGTGGAAGAGACCCAGTACTTC | CASSFLSGRVEETQYF | TRBJ2-5 | TRBD2 | many | TRBV6-1
TGTGCCAGCCTCCCGGGGGGCAGGGAAAGGGAAAAACTGTTTTTT | CASLPGGREREKLFF | TRBJ1-4 | - | - | TRBV28
TGCAGTGCTAGAGACCCCTTGGCGGGGACTAAGGCAGATACGCAGTATTTT | CSARDPLAGTKADTQYF | TRBJ2-3 | TRBD2 | many | TRBV20-1
TGTGCCAGCAGCTTAGCCGGACAGGGGGTAGGTCAGCCCCAGCATTTT | CASSLAGQGVGQPQHF | TRBJ1-5 | TRBD1 | many | TRBV7-8
TGTGCCAGCAGTCCCTCCGGGATCTCCTACGAGCAGTACTTC | CASSPSGISYEQYF | TRBJ2-7 | - | many | TRBV28
TGTGCCAGCAGTTGGGGGGAGCTTGGGCCCCAGCATTTT | CASSWGELGPQHF | TRBJ1-5 | - | - | TRBV6-2/TRBV6-3
TGTGCCAGCTCACCCAACGGGAGTCCGGAGACCCAGTACTTC | CASSPNGSPETQYF | TRBJ2-5 | - | many | TRBV18
TGTGCCAGTAGTCCCGCATGGGGCGGGAGGTCCACCGGGGAGCTGTTTTTT | CASSPAWGGRSTGELFF | TRBJ2-2 | TRBD2 | - | TRBV19
TGTGCCAGCAGTTTCACCCCAGGCACAGATACGCAGTATTTT | CASSFTPGTDTQYF | TRBJ2-3 | - | many | TRBV2
TGTGCCAGCTCACCACCGGGTATAGGGACCACTGAAGCTTTCTTT | CASSPPGIGTTEAFF | TRBJ1-1 | - | - | TRBV18
TGTGCCAGTGGGACCCCCCGGGGCTACACCTTC | CASGTPRGYTF | TRBJ1-2 | - | - | TRBV28
TGTGCCAGCAGCTACACCTCAGGGGGCAGGGAAAATGAGCAGTTCTTC | CASSYTSGGRENEQFF | TRBJ2-1 | TRBD1 | many | TRBV11-2
TGTGCCAGCAGCTCCCACGGGGCTCAGAACACTGAAGCTTTCTTT | CASSSHGAQNTEAFF | TRBJ1-1 | - | many | TRBV28
TGTGCTAGTGGTGCCGGGACAGGGGGAGAGACCCAGTACTTC | CASGAGTGGETQYF | TRBJ2-5 | TRBD1 | - | TRBV12-5
TGCGCCAGCAGCCACGGGACTAGCGGGACGCTAGAGACCCAGTACTTC | CASSHGTSGTLETQYF | TRBJ2-5 | TRBD2 | - | TRBV5-1
TGTGCCAGCAGTTACGGGGGGGGCACAGATACGCAGTATTTT | CASSYGGGTDTQYF | TRBJ2-3 | TRBD2 | many | TRBV6-2/TRBV6-3
TGTGCCAGCGGGAGCACAGATACGCAGTATTTT | CASGSTDTQYF | TRBJ2-3 | - | many | TRBV6-2/TRBV6-3
TGTGCCAGCAGCGGATCTTACACCGCGAGGGGAGGGGAGCAGTTCTTC | CASSGSYTARGGEQFF | TRBJ2-1 | TRBD2 | - | TRBV9
TGTGCCAGCAGTGACCGGGCCGTGGCGGGCTACGAGCAGTACTTC | CASSDRAVAGYEQYF | TRBJ2-7 | - | - | TRBV28
TGTGCCAGCAGTCGTCCACGGGGGCTAGTCGATGAGCAGTTCTTC | CASSRPRGLVDEQFF | TRBJ2-1 | - | many | TRBV28
TGTGCCAGCAGCTCCGGGACAGAGGTTGGAGAAAAACTGTTTTTT | CASSSGTEVGEKLFF | TRBJ1-4 | TRBD1 | few | TRBV5-4
TGTGCCAGCAGCCGGGAGCGGGGGGGCCCCTACGAGCAGTACTTC | CASSRERGGPYEQYF | TRBJ2-7 | TRBD2 | many | TRBV4-2
TGTGCCAGCAGCATACAGGGAATCTCTGGAAACACCATATATTTT | CASSIQGISGNTIYF | TRBJ1-3 | - | many | TRBV11-2
TGTGCCAGCAGCTTTCCCGGACCGTACAATGAGCAGTTCTTC | CASSFPGPYNEQFF | TRBJ2-1 | - | many | TRBV7-2
TGTGCCAGCAGTTACGGGGATCAGCCCCAGCATTTT | CASSYGDQPQHF | TRBJ1-5 | - | many | TRBV28
TGTGCCAGCAGCCTGGGACAGGGGCATCGGCCCCAGCATTTT | CASSLGQGHRPQHF | TRBJ1-5 | TRBD1 | - | TRBV6-1
TGTGCCAGCAGCGCGAGGGGGACTAGCGGCTCCTCACGGGACAATGAGCAGTTCTTC | CASSARGTSGSSRDNEQFF | TRBJ2-1 | TRBD2 | many | TRBV9
TGTGCCAGCACGGAGGCAGGATCTTACAATGAGCAGTTCTTC | CASTEAGSYNEQFF | TRBJ2-1 | - | - | TRBV2
TGTGCCAGCAGACTCAGTGAGACCCAGGGGGCAGAGAATGAGCAGTTCTTC | CASRLSETQGAENEQFF | TRBJ2-1 | TRBD1 | - | TRBV2
TGCGCCATTCCGGGACTTTTGAACTCGCAGTACTTC | CAIPGLLNSQYF | TRBJ2-7 | - | - | TRBV19
TGTGCCAGCAGCCCCCTGACAGGGACGCGCGAGCAGTACTTC | CASSPLTGTREQYF | TRBJ2-7 | TRBD1 | many | TRBV7-2
TGTGCCAGCAGCTCGGGGACTAGCGGCATCTACAATGAGCAGTTCTTC | CASSSGTSGIYNEQFF | TRBJ2-1 | TRBD2 | few | TRBV7-9
TGTGCCAGCAGCTCAGGGCCAACTAATGAAAAACTGTTTTTT | CASSSGPTNEKLFF | TRBJ1-4 | - | many | TRBV6-2/TRBV6-3
TGCAGTGCTATGGGGCTAGCGGGGCATTACACAGATACGCAGTATTTT | CSAMGLAGHYTDTQYF | TRBJ2-3 | TRBD2 | many | TRBV20-1
TGTGCCAGCAGCCAAGATCTTCGGGGAAACACCATATATTTT | CASSQDLRGNTIYF | TRBJ1-3 | - | many | TRBV3-1
TGTGCCACCAGTGACCAACGCGCGACCCAGTACTTC | CATSDQRATQYF | TRBJ2-5 | - | many | TRBV24-1
TGTGCCTGGATCTTGGCAGGCGGCACTGAAGCTTTCTTT | CAWILAGGTEAFF | TRBJ1-1 | - | many | TRBV30
TGTGCCAGCAGTTTAATGAACTATGGCTACACCTTC | CASSLMNYGYTF | TRBJ1-2 | - | many | TRBV27
TGTGCCAGCAGTGAGTCTCAGGATGGCTACACCTTC | CASSESQDGYTF | TRBJ1-2 | - | - | TRBV12-3/TRBV12-4
TGTGCCAGCAGTTCGGGGACAGGTTACAATGAGCAGTTCTTC | CASSSGTGYNEQFF | TRBJ2-1 | TRBD1 | - | TRBV27
TGTGCCATCAGTGAGCGGGAGGGCTCCTACAATGAGCAGTTCTTC | CAISEREGSYNEQFF | TRBJ2-1 | TRBD2 | many | TRBV10-3
TGCAGTGCAATTCTAACTAGAGCTGAGTACCAAGAGACCCAGTACTTC | CSAILTRAEYQETQYF | TRBJ2-5 | - | few | TRBV20-1
TGTGCCAGCAGCTTAGGAGGGACGGGAAAAGAGACCCAGTACTTC | CASSLGGTGKETQYF | TRBJ2-5 | - | many | TRBV7-9
TGTGCCAGCTCACCATCTCTGGCCGACCAAGAGACCCAGTACTTC | CASSPSLADQETQYF | TRBJ2-5 | - | many | TRBV18
TGTGCCAGCAGCTTTAGCACAGATACGCAGTATTTT | CASSFSTDTQYF | TRBJ2-3 | - | many | TRBV12-3/TRBV12-4
TGTGCCAGCAGTCCGGGACAGTTGAATACTGAAGCTTTCTTT | CASSPGQLNTEAFF | TRBJ1-1 | TRBD1 | many | TRBV18
TGTGCCAGCAGTTTGGCAGACAACTATGGCTACACCTTC | CASSLADNYGYTF | TRBJ1-2 | - | many | TRBV27
TGTGCCAGCAGTCCAGCCCTCGGGGGGGGACTCGGGCACACCTTC | CASSPALGGGLGHTF | TRBJ1-2 | - | many | TRBV27
TGTGCCAGCAGTTTAGGTTCGGGTATCCAGTTCTTC | CASSLGSGIQFF | TRBJ2-1 | - | - | TRBV6-2/TRBV6-3
TGTGCCAGCAGCTGGAGCAGGGGACCAGATACGCAGTATTTT | CASSWSRGPDTQYF | TRBJ2-3 | - | - | TRBV6-1